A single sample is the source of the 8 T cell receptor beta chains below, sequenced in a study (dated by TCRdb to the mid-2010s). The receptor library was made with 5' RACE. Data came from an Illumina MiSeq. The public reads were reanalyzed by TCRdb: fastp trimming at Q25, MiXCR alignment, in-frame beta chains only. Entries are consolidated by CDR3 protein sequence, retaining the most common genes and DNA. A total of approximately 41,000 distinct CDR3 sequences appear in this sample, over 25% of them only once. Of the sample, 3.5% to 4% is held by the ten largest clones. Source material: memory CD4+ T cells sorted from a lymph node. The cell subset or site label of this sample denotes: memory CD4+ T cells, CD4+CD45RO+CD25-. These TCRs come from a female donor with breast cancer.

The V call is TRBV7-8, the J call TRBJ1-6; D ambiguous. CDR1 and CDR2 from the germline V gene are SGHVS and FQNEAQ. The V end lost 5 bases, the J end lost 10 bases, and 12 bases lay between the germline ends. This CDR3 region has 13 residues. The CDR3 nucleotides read TGTGCCAGCAGCCAGTTATCTAGGTCACCCCTCCACTTT. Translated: CASSQLSRSPLHF.

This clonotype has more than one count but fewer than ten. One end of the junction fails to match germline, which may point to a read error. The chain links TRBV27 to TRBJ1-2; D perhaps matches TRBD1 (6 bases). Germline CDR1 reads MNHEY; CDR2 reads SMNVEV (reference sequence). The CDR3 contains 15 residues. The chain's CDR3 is CVSSLQLGGAGGYTF. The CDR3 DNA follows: TGTGTCAGCAGTTTACAGCTGGGGGGCGCGGGTGGCTACACCTTC.

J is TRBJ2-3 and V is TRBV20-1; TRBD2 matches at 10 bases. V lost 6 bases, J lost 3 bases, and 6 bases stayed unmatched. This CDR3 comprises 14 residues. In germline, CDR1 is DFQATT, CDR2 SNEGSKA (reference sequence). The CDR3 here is CSAVSSGRTDTQYF. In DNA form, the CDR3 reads TGCAGTGCGGTATCTAGCGGGAGAACAGATACGCAGTATTTT.

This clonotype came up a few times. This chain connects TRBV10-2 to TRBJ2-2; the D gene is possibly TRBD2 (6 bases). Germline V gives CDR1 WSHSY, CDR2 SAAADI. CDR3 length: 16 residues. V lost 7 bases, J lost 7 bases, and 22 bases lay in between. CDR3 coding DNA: TGCGCCAGCAAAGGCTTGGTGACTAGTTTGGGCGGGGAGCTGTTTTTT. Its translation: CASKGLVTSLGGELFF.

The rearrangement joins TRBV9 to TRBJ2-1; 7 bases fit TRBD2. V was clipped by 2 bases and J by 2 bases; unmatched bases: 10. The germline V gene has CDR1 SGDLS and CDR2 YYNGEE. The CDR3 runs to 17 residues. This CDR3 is CASSVTDLAEAYNEQFF. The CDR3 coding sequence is TGTGCCAGCAGCGTTACGGATCTAGCGGAGGCCTACAATGAGCAGTTCTTC.

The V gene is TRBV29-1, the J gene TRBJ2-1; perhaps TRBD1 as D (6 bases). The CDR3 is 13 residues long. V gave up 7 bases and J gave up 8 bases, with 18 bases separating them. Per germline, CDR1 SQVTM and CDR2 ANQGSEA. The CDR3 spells CSATGPLSDEQFF. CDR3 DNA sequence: TGCAGCGCCACAGGGCCCCTTAGTGATGAGCAGTTCTTC.

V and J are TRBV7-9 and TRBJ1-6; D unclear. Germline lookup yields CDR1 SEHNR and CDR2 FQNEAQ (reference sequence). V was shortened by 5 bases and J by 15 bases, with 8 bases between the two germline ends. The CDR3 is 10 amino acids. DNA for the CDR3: TGTGCCAGCAGCACGGACGTCCTCCACTTT. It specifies CASSTDVLHF. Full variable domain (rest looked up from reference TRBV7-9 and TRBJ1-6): DTGVSQNPRHKITKRGQNVTFRCDPISEHNRLYWYRQTLGQGPEFLTYFQNEAQLEKSRLLSDRFSAERPKGSFSTLEIQRTEQGDSAMYLCASSTDVLHFGNGTRLTVT.

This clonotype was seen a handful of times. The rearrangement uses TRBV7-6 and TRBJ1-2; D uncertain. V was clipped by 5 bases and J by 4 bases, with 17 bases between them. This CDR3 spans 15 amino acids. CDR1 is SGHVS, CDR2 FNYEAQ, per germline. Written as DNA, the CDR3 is TGTGCCAGCAGCCCCAGTTATCCGGGCGGCTATGGCTACACCTTC. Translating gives CASSPSYPGGYGYTF.